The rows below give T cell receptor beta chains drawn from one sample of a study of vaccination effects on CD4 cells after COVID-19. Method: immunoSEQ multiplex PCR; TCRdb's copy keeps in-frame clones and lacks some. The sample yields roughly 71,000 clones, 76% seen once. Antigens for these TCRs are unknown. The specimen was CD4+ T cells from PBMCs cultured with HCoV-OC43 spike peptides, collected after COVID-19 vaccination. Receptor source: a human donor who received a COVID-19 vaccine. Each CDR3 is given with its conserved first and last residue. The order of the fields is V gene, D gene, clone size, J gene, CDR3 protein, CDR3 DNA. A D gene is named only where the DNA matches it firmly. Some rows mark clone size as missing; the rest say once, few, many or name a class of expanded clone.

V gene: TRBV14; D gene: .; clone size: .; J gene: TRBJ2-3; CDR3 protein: CASSQANTQYF; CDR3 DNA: TGTGCCAGCAGCCAAGCCAATACGCAGTATTTT
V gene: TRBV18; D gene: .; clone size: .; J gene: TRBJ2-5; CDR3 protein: CASSPRYQETQYF; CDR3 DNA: TGTGCCAGCTCACCACGGTACCAAGAGACCCAGTACTTC
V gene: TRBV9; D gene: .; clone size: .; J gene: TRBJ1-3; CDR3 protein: CASSVVGAGNTIYF; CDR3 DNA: TGTGCCAGCAGCGTAGTGGGGGCTGGAAACACCATATATTTT
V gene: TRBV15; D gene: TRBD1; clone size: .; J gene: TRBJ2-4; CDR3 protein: CATSRDRTGTKNIQYF; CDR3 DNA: TGTGCCACCAGCAGAGATCGGACAGGGACCAAAAACATTCAGTACTTC
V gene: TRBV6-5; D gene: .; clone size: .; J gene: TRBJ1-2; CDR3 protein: CASRAFRDLVSGYTF; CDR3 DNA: TGTGCCAGCAGAGCTTTCCGGGATCTCGTATCTGGCTACACCTTC
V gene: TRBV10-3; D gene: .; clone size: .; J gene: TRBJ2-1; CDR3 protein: CAIKDGEQFF; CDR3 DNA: TGTGCCATCAAGGATGGTGAGCAGTTCTTC
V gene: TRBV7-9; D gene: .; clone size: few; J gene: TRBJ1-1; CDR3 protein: CASKGGINTEAFF; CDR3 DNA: TGTGCCAGCAAGGGGGGAATTAACACTGAAGCTTTCTTT
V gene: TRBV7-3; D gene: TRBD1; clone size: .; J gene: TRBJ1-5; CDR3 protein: CASSSAGGQPQHF; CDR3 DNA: TGTGCCAGCAGTTCCGCAGGGGGCCAGCCCCAGCATTTT
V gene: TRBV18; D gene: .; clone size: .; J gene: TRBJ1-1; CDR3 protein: CASSPEEAFF; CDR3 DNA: TGTGCCAGCTCACCAGAAGAAGCTTTCTTT
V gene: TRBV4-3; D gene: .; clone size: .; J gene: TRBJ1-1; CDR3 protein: CASSQDGQGNTEAFF; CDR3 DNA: TGCGCCAGCAGCCAAGATGGTCAGGGGAACACTGAAGCTTTCTTT
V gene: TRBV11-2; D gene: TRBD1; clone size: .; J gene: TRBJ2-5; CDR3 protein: CASSLLGQPQETQYF; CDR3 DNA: TGTGCCAGCAGCTTATTGGGACAGCCTCAAGAGACCCAGTACTTC
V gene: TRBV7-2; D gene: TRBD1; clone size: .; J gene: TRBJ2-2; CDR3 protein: CASSLGGTGVGELFF; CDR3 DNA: TGTGCCAGCAGCTTGGGGGGGACAGGGGTCGGGGAGCTGTTTTTT
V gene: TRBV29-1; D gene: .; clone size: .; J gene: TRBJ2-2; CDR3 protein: CSVLTGPTGELFF; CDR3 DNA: TGCAGCGTTTTGACAGGTCCCACCGGGGAGCTGTTTTTT
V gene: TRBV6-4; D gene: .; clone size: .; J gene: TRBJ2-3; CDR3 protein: CASSDSYGLADTQYF; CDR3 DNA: TGTGCCAGCAGTGACTCATATGGGTTAGCAGATACGCAGTATTTT
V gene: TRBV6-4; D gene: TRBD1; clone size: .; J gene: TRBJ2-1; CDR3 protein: CASSRGQGDEQFF; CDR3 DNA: TGTGCCAGCAGTAGGGGACAGGGAGATGAGCAGTTCTTC
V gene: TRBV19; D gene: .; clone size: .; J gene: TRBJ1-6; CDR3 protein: CASSSDRLNNSPLHF; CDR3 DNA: TGTGCCAGTAGTAGTGACCGTTTGAATAATTCACCCCTCCACTTT
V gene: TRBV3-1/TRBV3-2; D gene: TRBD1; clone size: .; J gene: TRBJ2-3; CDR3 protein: CASSQGGQGARGADTQYF; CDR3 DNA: TGTGCCAGCAGCCAAGGGGGACAGGGGGCGAGGGGGGCAGATACGCAGTATTTT
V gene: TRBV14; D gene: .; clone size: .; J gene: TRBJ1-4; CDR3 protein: CASRSARGSNEKLFF; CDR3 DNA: TGTGCCAGCAGGTCTGCCCGGGGTTCTAATGAAAAACTGTTTTTT
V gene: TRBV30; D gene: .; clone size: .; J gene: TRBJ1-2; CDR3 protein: CAWSVIGPSSPYFGYTF; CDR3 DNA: TGTGCCTGGAGTGTGATAGGACCCAGTAGCCCATATTTTGGCTACACCTTC
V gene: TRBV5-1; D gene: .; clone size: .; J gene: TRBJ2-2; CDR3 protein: CASSYERRTGELFF; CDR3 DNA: TGCGCCAGCAGCTATGAGCGGAGAACGGGGGAGCTGTTTTTT
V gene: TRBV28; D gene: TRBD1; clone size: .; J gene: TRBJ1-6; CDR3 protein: CASSFTQGRSPLHF; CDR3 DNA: TGTGCCAGCAGTTTTACACAGGGGAGATCACCCCTCCACTTT
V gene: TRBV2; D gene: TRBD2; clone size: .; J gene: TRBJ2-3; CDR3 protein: CASRDRGVWSTQYF; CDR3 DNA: TGTGCCAGCAGGGATCGGGGGGTGTGGAGTACGCAGTATTTT
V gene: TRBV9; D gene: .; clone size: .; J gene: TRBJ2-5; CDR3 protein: CASSVGGGDGETQYF; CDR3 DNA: TGTGCCAGCAGCGTAGGAGGGGGGGACGGAGAGACCCAGTACTTC
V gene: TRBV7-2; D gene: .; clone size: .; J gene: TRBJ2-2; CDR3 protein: CASSFFTGELFF; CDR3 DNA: TGTGCCAGCAGCTTCTTCACCGGGGAGCTGTTTTTT
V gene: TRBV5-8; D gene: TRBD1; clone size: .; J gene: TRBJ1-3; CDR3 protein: CASSSRQGQLSGNTIYF; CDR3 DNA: TGTGCCAGCAGCTCCAGACAGGGCCAACTTTCTGGAAACACCATATATTTT